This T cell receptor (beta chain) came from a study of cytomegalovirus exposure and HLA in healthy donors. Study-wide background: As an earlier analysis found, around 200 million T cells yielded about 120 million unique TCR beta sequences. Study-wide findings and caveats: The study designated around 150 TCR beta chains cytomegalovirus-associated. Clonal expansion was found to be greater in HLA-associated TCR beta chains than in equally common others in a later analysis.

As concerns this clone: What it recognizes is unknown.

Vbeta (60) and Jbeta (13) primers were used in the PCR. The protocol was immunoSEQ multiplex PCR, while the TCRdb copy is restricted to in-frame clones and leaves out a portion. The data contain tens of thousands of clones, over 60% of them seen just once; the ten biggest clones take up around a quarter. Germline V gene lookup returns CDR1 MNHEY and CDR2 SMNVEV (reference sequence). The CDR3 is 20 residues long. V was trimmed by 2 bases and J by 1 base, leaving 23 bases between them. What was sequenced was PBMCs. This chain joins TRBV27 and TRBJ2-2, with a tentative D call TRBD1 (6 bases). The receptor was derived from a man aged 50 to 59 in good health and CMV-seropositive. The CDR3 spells CASSLGIKRGLIRNTGELFF. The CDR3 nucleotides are TGTGCCAGCAGTTTAGGGATAAAGAGGGGGTTAATTCGGAACACCGGGGAGCTGTTTTTT.